These T cell receptor beta chains were read from a single sample in a study of T cell responses to AZD1222 COVID-19 vaccine. TCRdb's table, derived via immunoSEQ multiplex PCR, lists solely in-frame clones and lacks some. The data hold fewer than 120,000 clones, with around 89% observed a single time. Here the sequenced sample was peripheral blood, taken on day 0 of AZD1222 vaccination. Source of these receptors: an adult in good health. Both conserved end residues are part of each CDR3. The order of the fields is clone size, J gene, V gene, D gene, CDR3 protein, CDR3 DNA. D genes are given only for firm matches. Clone size is given for some rows only: seen once, a few or many times, or a class if the clone is expanded.

clone_size: .
j_call: TRBJ2-1
v_call: TRBV5-6
d_call: TRBD2
cdr3_aa: CASILGLAGAYNEQFF
cdr3_nt: TGTGCCAGCATCCTCGGGCTAGCGGGCGCCTACAATGAGCAGTTCTTC

clone_size: .
j_call: TRBJ1-6
v_call: TRBV5-8
d_call: TRBD1
cdr3_aa: CASTLFRGNNSPLHF
cdr3_nt: TGTGCCAGCACCCTCTTCAGGGGGAATAATTCACCCCTCCACTTT

clone_size: once
j_call: TRBJ1-5
v_call: TRBV6-5
d_call: TRBD1
cdr3_aa: CASTWDRYSNQPQHF
cdr3_nt: TGTGCCAGCACTTGGGACAGGTATAGCAATCAGCCCCAGCATTTT

clone_size: .
j_call: TRBJ2-3
v_call: TRBV6-4
d_call: TRBD1
cdr3_aa: CASSDIPGQGSTDTQYF
cdr3_nt: TGTGCCAGCAGTGACATACCGGGACAGGGGAGCACAGATACGCAGTATTTT

clone_size: .
j_call: TRBJ1-2
v_call: TRBV4-1
d_call: TRBD1
cdr3_aa: CASSRTLTGNYGYTF
cdr3_nt: TGCGCCAGCAGCCGCACCCTGACAGGGAACTATGGCTACACCTTC

clone_size: .
j_call: TRBJ2-7
v_call: TRBV7-2
d_call: .
cdr3_aa: CASSPSFSRHYEQYF
cdr3_nt: TGTGCCAGCAGCCCTAGCTTTAGCAGGCATTACGAGCAGTACTTC

clone_size: .
j_call: TRBJ2-7
v_call: TRBV30
d_call: .
cdr3_aa: CAWSVRVIEQYF
cdr3_nt: TGTGCCTGGAGTGTCCGAGTAATCGAGCAGTACTTC

clone_size: .
j_call: TRBJ2-4
v_call: TRBV7-8
d_call: TRBD1
cdr3_aa: CASSDAQGAPNKNIQYF
cdr3_nt: TGTGCCAGCAGCGATGCTCAGGGGGCACCGAACAAAAACATTCAGTACTTC

clone_size: .
j_call: TRBJ1-1
v_call: TRBV9
d_call: TRBD1
cdr3_aa: CASSKGTGGFLTEAFF
cdr3_nt: TGTGCCAGCAGCAAAGGGACAGGGGGATTTTTGACTGAAGCTTTCTTT

clone_size: .
j_call: TRBJ1-5
v_call: TRBV6-5
d_call: .
cdr3_aa: CASSYSGRPGDQPQHF
cdr3_nt: TGTGCCAGCAGTTACTCAGGCCGACCGGGGGATCAGCCCCAGCATTTT

clone_size: .
j_call: TRBJ1-6
v_call: TRBV3-1/TRBV3-2
d_call: .
cdr3_aa: CASHRGDINSPLHF
cdr3_nt: TGTGCCAGCCACCGCGGGGATATCAATTCACCCCTCCACTTT

clone_size: .
j_call: TRBJ1-5
v_call: TRBV6-1
d_call: .
cdr3_aa: CASSASGTTGNQPQHF
cdr3_nt: TGTGCCAGCAGTGCTTCCGGGACGACGGGCAATCAGCCCCAGCATTTT

clone_size: .
j_call: TRBJ2-2
v_call: TRBV10-2
d_call: .
cdr3_aa: CASSESSGVALFF
cdr3_nt: TGCGCCAGCAGTGAGTCTTCCGGGGTAGCGCTGTTTTTT

clone_size: .
j_call: TRBJ1-6
v_call: TRBV10-3
d_call: .
cdr3_aa: CALSGGEGSPLHF
cdr3_nt: TGTGCCCTCAGTGGGGGGGAAGGTTCACCCCTCCACTTT

clone_size: once
j_call: TRBJ1-1
v_call: TRBV5-1
d_call: .
cdr3_aa: CASSLPGDYVAFF
cdr3_nt: TGCGCCAGCAGCTTGCCAGGGGATTATGTAGCTTTCTTT

clone_size: .
j_call: TRBJ1-2
v_call: TRBV28
d_call: TRBD1
cdr3_aa: CASSQGAIGYTF
cdr3_nt: TGTGCCAGCAGCCAGGGGGCGATTGGCTACACCTTC

clone_size: .
j_call: TRBJ1-2
v_call: TRBV30
d_call: .
cdr3_aa: CAWIGTNGYTF
cdr3_nt: TGTGCCTGGATTGGTACGAATGGCTACACCTTC

clone_size: few
j_call: TRBJ1-4
v_call: TRBV30
d_call: .
cdr3_aa: CALYRDSEKLFF
cdr3_nt: TGTGCCTTGTACAGGGATTCGGAAAAACTGTTTTTT

clone_size: once
j_call: TRBJ2-1
v_call: TRBV3-1/TRBV3-2
d_call: TRBD1
cdr3_aa: CASSQAGTGVKEQFF
cdr3_nt: TGTGCCAGCAGCCAAGCCGGGACAGGGGTTAAGGAGCAGTTCTTC

clone_size: .
j_call: TRBJ1-5
v_call: TRBV20-1
d_call: .
cdr3_aa: CSASKGLDSNQPQHF
cdr3_nt: TGCAGTGCTAGTAAGGGGCTGGATAGCAATCAGCCCCAGCATTTT

clone_size: .
j_call: TRBJ2-1
v_call: TRBV5-1
d_call: .
cdr3_aa: CASSQDPLGSYNEQFF
cdr3_nt: TGCGCCAGCAGTCAAGACCCCTTAGGATCCTACAATGAGCAGTTCTTC

clone_size: .
j_call: TRBJ1-4
v_call: TRBV3-1/TRBV3-2
d_call: TRBD1
cdr3_aa: CASSRTGKKLFF
cdr3_nt: TGTGCCAGCAGCCGGACAGGGAAAAAACTGTTTTTT

clone_size: .
j_call: TRBJ2-1
v_call: TRBV7-9
d_call: TRBD2
cdr3_aa: CASSLSGDFYNEQFF
cdr3_nt: TGTGCCAGCAGCTTAAGCGGGGACTTCTACAATGAGCAGTTCTTC

clone_size: .
j_call: TRBJ2-1
v_call: TRBV13
d_call: TRBD2
cdr3_aa: CASSAGTRGSNEQFF
cdr3_nt: TGTGCCAGCAGCGCCGGGACTAGAGGGTCCAATGAGCAGTTCTTC

clone_size: .
j_call: TRBJ2-1
v_call: TRBV6-1
d_call: TRBD1
cdr3_aa: CASTREGQAYNEQFF
cdr3_nt: TGTGCCAGCACCCGAGAAGGACAGGCTTACAATGAGCAGTTCTTC

clone_size: .
j_call: TRBJ2-6
v_call: TRBV7-2
d_call: TRBD1
cdr3_aa: CASSFPRDRGTWANVLTF
cdr3_nt: TGTGCCAGCAGCTTTCCCCGGGACAGGGGGACCTGGGCCAACGTCCTGACTTTC

clone_size: .
j_call: TRBJ2-1
v_call: TRBV3-1/TRBV3-2
d_call: .
cdr3_aa: CASSQTPRRHEQFF
cdr3_nt: TGTGCCAGCAGCCAGACCCCCCGAAGGCATGAGCAGTTCTTC

clone_size: .
j_call: TRBJ1-4
v_call: TRBV19
d_call: .
cdr3_aa: CASSMEGYTGFANEKLFF
cdr3_nt: TGTGCCAGTAGTATGGAGGGTTATACAGGGTTTGCTAATGAAAAACTGTTTTTT

clone_size: .
j_call: TRBJ1-6
v_call: TRBV6-5
d_call: .
cdr3_aa: CASNLRGRNSPLHF
cdr3_nt: TGTGCCAGCAACCTCAGGGGAAGGAATTCACCCCTCCACTTT

clone_size: .
j_call: TRBJ1-5
v_call: TRBV20-1
d_call: .
cdr3_aa: CSASTGISNQPQHF
cdr3_nt: TGCAGTGCTAGTACAGGGATTAGCAATCAGCCCCAGCATTTT

clone_size: .
j_call: TRBJ1-6
v_call: TRBV7-8
d_call: .
cdr3_aa: CASSVRDAFQTLHF
cdr3_nt: TGTGCCAGCAGCGTCCGGGACGCCTTTCAGACCCTCCACTTT

clone_size: .
j_call: TRBJ1-1
v_call: TRBV4-1
d_call: TRBD1
cdr3_aa: CASSHRTGLNTEAFF
cdr3_nt: TGCGCCAGCAGCCACCGGACAGGGTTGAACACTGAAGCTTTCTTT

clone_size: .
j_call: TRBJ2-1
v_call: TRBV7-2
d_call: TRBD2
cdr3_aa: CASSLAGTSGYNEQFF
cdr3_nt: TGTGCCAGCAGCTTAGCTGGGACTAGCGGGTACAATGAGCAGTTCTTC

clone_size: .
j_call: TRBJ1-6
v_call: TRBV27
d_call: .
cdr3_aa: CASSLTGARTGAYNSPLHF
cdr3_nt: TGTGCCAGCAGTTTGACGGGCGCCCGGACCGGAGCCTATAATTCACCCCTCCACTTT

clone_size: .
j_call: TRBJ2-7
v_call: TRBV27
d_call: TRBD1
cdr3_aa: CASSLTGAMGYEQYF
cdr3_nt: TGTGCCAGCAGTTTGACAGGGGCTATGGGCTACGAGCAGTACTTC

clone_size: .
j_call: TRBJ1-4
v_call: TRBV19
d_call: .
cdr3_aa: CASSIVSQPNEKLFF
cdr3_nt: TGTGCCAGTAGTATAGTCAGCCAGCCTAATGAAAAACTGTTTTTT

clone_size: .
j_call: TRBJ2-1
v_call: TRBV5-1
d_call: TRBD1
cdr3_aa: CASSPDRGIMDEQFF
cdr3_nt: TGCGCCAGCAGCCCGGACAGGGGGATTATGGATGAGCAGTTCTTC

clone_size: .
j_call: TRBJ1-1
v_call: TRBV7-8
d_call: .
cdr3_aa: CASSFQEATEAFF
cdr3_nt: TGTGCCAGCAGCTTCCAGGAAGCTACTGAAGCTTTCTTT

clone_size: .
j_call: TRBJ2-1
v_call: TRBV30
d_call: TRBD2
cdr3_aa: CAWSPRAGVRNSYNEQFF
cdr3_nt: TGTGCCTGGAGTCCGAGGGCGGGGGTACGGAACTCCTACAATGAGCAGTTCTTC

clone_size: .
j_call: TRBJ2-1
v_call: TRBV15
d_call: .
cdr3_aa: CATSRGPPGSYNEQFF
cdr3_nt: TGTGCCACCAGCAGAGGCCCCCCAGGCTCCTACAATGAGCAGTTCTTC

clone_size: .
j_call: TRBJ1-1
v_call: TRBV2
d_call: .
cdr3_aa: CASSAEVVRTNTEAFF
cdr3_nt: TGTGCCAGCAGTGCTGAGGTGGTGCGGACGAACACTGAAGCTTTCTTT

clone_size: .
j_call: TRBJ1-1
v_call: TRBV19
d_call: .
cdr3_aa: CASSWAENTEAFF
cdr3_nt: TGTGCCAGTAGCTGGGCCGAGAACACTGAAGCTTTCTTT

clone_size: .
j_call: TRBJ1-1
v_call: TRBV30
d_call: .
cdr3_aa: CAWIGALNTEAFF
cdr3_nt: TGTGCCTGGATAGGGGCATTGAACACTGAAGCTTTCTTT

clone_size: .
j_call: TRBJ2-7
v_call: TRBV27
d_call: .
cdr3_aa: CASSLSVGYEQYF
cdr3_nt: TGTGCCAGCAGTTTATCTGTCGGGTACGAGCAGTACTTC

clone_size: .
j_call: TRBJ2-1
v_call: TRBV13
d_call: .
cdr3_aa: CASSGPLTYNEQFF
cdr3_nt: TGTGCCAGCAGCGGTCCACTTACCTACAATGAGCAGTTCTTC

clone_size: .
j_call: TRBJ1-2
v_call: TRBV3-1/TRBV3-2
d_call: .
cdr3_aa: CASSQGRQGRYGYTF
cdr3_nt: TGTGCCAGCAGCCAAGGACGACAAGGACGATATGGCTACACCTTC

clone_size: once
j_call: TRBJ2-3
v_call: TRBV18
d_call: .
cdr3_aa: CASSTYGEGTDTQYF
cdr3_nt: TGTGCCAGCTCAACTTATGGGGAGGGCACAGATACGCAGTATTTT

clone_size: .
j_call: TRBJ2-1
v_call: TRBV2
d_call: .
cdr3_aa: CASRRGSYNEQFF
cdr3_nt: TGTGCCAGCAGACGGGGGTCCTACAATGAGCAGTTCTTC

clone_size: .
j_call: TRBJ1-1
v_call: TRBV14
d_call: .
cdr3_aa: CASSQSTGLRNTEAFF
cdr3_nt: TGTGCCAGCAGCCAAAGTACAGGGTTGCGGAACACTGAAGCTTTCTTT

clone_size: .
j_call: TRBJ2-2
v_call: TRBV10-1
d_call: TRBD1
cdr3_aa: CASSGWTGDPGELFF
cdr3_nt: TGCGCCAGCAGCGGGTGGACAGGGGATCCCGGGGAGCTGTTTTTT

clone_size: .
j_call: TRBJ2-1
v_call: TRBV14
d_call: .
cdr3_aa: CASSHSRRGRGYDEQFF
cdr3_nt: TGTGCCAGCAGCCACTCTCGGCGGGGCAGGGGGTATGATGAGCAGTTCTTC

clone_size: .
j_call: TRBJ1-2
v_call: TRBV5-4
d_call: TRBD1
cdr3_aa: CASGGGLIYGYTF
cdr3_nt: TGTGCCAGCGGAGGGGGCTTGATCTATGGCTACACCTTC

clone_size: .
j_call: TRBJ1-1
v_call: TRBV7-9
d_call: .
cdr3_aa: CASLTVNTEAFF
cdr3_nt: TGTGCCAGCCTAACAGTGAACACTGAAGCTTTCTTT

clone_size: .
j_call: TRBJ1-1
v_call: TRBV29-1
d_call: .
cdr3_aa: CSVVSQMNTEAFF
cdr3_nt: TGCAGCGTTGTATCACAGATGAACACTGAAGCTTTCTTT